This entry features one TCR beta chain sequence. Its antigen is undetermined. CDR1 SGHRS and CDR2 YFSETQ come from the germline V gene. The CDR3 runs to 13 residues. V lost 0 bases to trimming and J lost 4 bases, with 7 bases between them. Only in-frame clones appear in the TCRdb table, and some are missing; sequencing was by immunoSEQ multiplex PCR. Of 90,000 to 150,000 clones listed, about 85% are singletons. These data originate in a study of T cell responses to AZD1222 COVID-19 vaccine. Across the study: Researchers grouped second doses given at about 4 or about 12 weeks into one pool. The study, taken as a whole, reports: Possibly, clonal diversity was underestimated; donors were largely white British and included more females.

The chain is built from TRBV5-1 and TRBJ1-1; D unclear. The sequence was obtained from an adult in good health. Specimen: peripheral blood, collected on day 0 of AZD1222 vaccination. The CDR3 DNA follows: TGCGCCAGCAGCTTGGGCCCGACCACTGAAGCTTTCTTT. Translating gives CASSLGPTTEAFF.